The 26 T cell receptor beta chains below all came from one sample that was sequenced in a study of Graves' ophthalmopathy and Graves' hyperthyroidism (dated by TCRdb to between 2017 and 2018). The data were produced on an Illumina HiSeq 2000. TCR beta CDR3 regions were amplified from RNA transcripts for repertoire sequencing. The first round of RT-PCR was done with HTBI primers and the Qiagen OneStep RT-PCR kit, and was followed by a second round of multiplex PCR, then size selection and purification. Starting from the raw public reads, TCRdb applied fastp trimming at Q25, assembled clones with MiXCR and retained in-frame beta chains. Rows are combined by CDR3 protein, so each entry shows the most common genes and DNA. The sample table contains roughly 700,000 distinct CDR3 sequences; only one count was recorded for roughly two fifths of them. Of the sample, approximately 43% falls within the top ten clones.

The sequencing sample was made of peripheral blood. The receptors here all came from an adult man with Graves' ophthalmopathy.

The chain uses TRBV2 and TRBJ2-3, with 9 nucleotides matching TRBD2. This CDR3 has 14 residues. Trimming removed 6 bases from V and 4 bases from J; junction bases left unmatched: 5. Per germline, CDR1 SNHLY and CDR2 FYNNEI. The CDR3 loop is CASRTSGFADTQYF. The CDR3 DNA follows: TGTGCCAGCAGGACTAGCGGATTCGCAGATACGCAGTATTTT.

This clonotype was counted a few times. The rearrangement joins TRBV6-1 to TRBJ1-1; D is undetermined. The V gene lost 8 bases and the J gene lost 0 bases, with 10 bases spanning the gap. Looked up from germline, CDR1 is MNHNS and CDR2 is SASEGT. This CDR3 comprises 13 residues. In DNA, the CDR3 is TGTGCCAGCTCAGATTTAATGAACACTGAAGCTTTCTTT. Its protein is CASSDLMNTEAFF.

This clonotype was seen more than once but under ten times. The chain couples TRBV6-1 to TRBJ1-2; perhaps TRBD1 as D (5 bases). Trimming removed 7 bases at V and 3 bases at J, with 18 bases between. Germline assignment: CDR1 MNHNS and CDR2 SASEGT. The CDR3 runs to 15 residues. CDR3 coding DNA: TGTGCCAGCATCCAAGGACAAGATCGATACTATGGCTACACCTTC. Translated: CASIQGQDRYYGYTF.

This clonotype showed up just a few times. The chain joins TRBV11-1 to TRBJ2-7; a possible D gene is TRBD2 (6 bases). Germline V gene lookup returns CDR1 SGHAT and CDR2 FQDESV (reference sequence). V lost 3 bases and J lost 6, with 15 bases in between. This CDR3 has 14 amino acids. This CDR3 reads CASSLAGPPREQYF. For the CDR3, the DNA is TGTGCCAGCAGCTTGGCGGGACCTCCTCGCGAGCAGTACTTC.

On this clonotype: A much larger clone sits a single nucleotide away, making a read error possible. J is TRBJ2-5 and V is TRBV10-3, with D possibly matching TRBD1 (5 bases). CDR3 length: 15 amino acids. Germline V lookup: CDR1 ENHRY, CDR2 SYGVKD. The CDR3 reads CASSDSRRVQETQYF. The DNA of the CDR3 is TGTGCCAGCAGTGATTCCCGCAGGGTGCAAGAGACCCAGTACTTC.

The V gene is TRBV5-6, the J gene TRBJ2-5; 14 bases line up with TRBD2. The CDR3 extends over 17 amino acids. Germline V gene data show CDR1 as SGHDT and CDR2 as YYEEEE. The V and J ends lost 4 bases and 4 bases, in that order; junction bases with no gene match: 9. The CDR3 reads CASSRGLAGAKGETQYF. CDR3 DNA sequence: TGTGCCAGCAGCCGGGGACTAGCGGGGGCCAAAGGAGAGACCCAGTACTTC.

This clonotype was recorded once. The chain employs TRBV7-2 and TRBJ2-7, with D possibly matching TRBD1 (6 bases). Trimming left V 5 bases short and J 3 bases short, with 11 bases between. From germline, CDR1 is SGHTA and CDR2 FQGNSA. CDR3 length: 13 residues. The CDR3 bases are TGTGCCAGCAGCCCTCGGGACAACTACGAGCAGTACTTC. This translates into CASSPRDNYEQYF.

This clonotype appeared many times. In DNA, the CDR3 is TGTGCCAGCAGCTTAACGACTCTGGGGGCCAACGTCCTGACTTTC. Protein: CASSLTTLGANVLTF. The chain uses TRBV7-9 and TRBJ2-6; D is ambiguous. This CDR3 contains 15 residues. The germline gives CDR1 SEHNR, CDR2 FQNEAQ (reference sequence). Trimming cost V 2 bases and J 4 bases, with 9 bases left between them.

The rearrangement links TRBV11-1 to TRBJ2-5, with TRBD1 as a possible D gene (5 bases). V was clipped by 3 bases and J by 4 bases, with 18 bases between them. This CDR3 region has 16 residues. In germline, CDR1 is SGHAT, CDR2 FQDESV (reference sequence). The CDR3 region is CASSFSSGPRGETQYF. The CDR3 DNA reads as TGTGCCAGCAGCTTTAGTTCAGGGCCGAGAGGAGAGACCCAGTACTTC.

Remarks on this clonotype: A read error may be the cause here, since a much bigger clone is one base away. The chain is built from TRBV7-9 and TRBJ2-5; D gene uncertain. The J call is doubtful: the DNA matches TRBJ2-1 better. Germline V gene sequence: CDR1 SEHNR, CDR2 FQNEAQ (reference sequence). The CDR3 covers 13 residues. The CDR3 nucleotides read TGTGCCAGCAGCCCATCCGCGCTGGAGACCCAGTTCTTC. Protein: CASSPSALETQFF.

This clonotype has more than one count but fewer than ten. V and J are TRBV20-1 and TRBJ1-1; D uncertain. This CDR3 region has 14 residues. The germline CDR1 and CDR2 sequences are DFQATT and SNEGSKA (reference sequence). V was pared by 1 base and J by 0 bases, with 9 bases between. The CDR3 is CSARGEIMNTEAFF. In DNA, the CDR3 is TGCAGTGCTAGAGGAGAAATCATGAACACTGAAGCTTTCTTT.

This clonotype was counted ten times or more. The rearrangement links TRBV19 to TRBJ1-2; 8 bases map to TRBD1. V shed 5 bases, J shed 3 bases, and the junction held 8 bases outside the gene matches. CDR1 LNHDA and CDR2 SQIVND come from the germline V gene (reference sequence). The CDR3 consists of 15 residues. The CDR3 sequence is CASSAGTGPHYGYTF. CDR3 DNA: TGTGCCAGTAGTGCCGGGACAGGACCACACTATGGCTACACCTTC.

This clonotype has a handful of counts. This may be a read error: a much more frequent sequence differs by one nucleotide. CDR3 amino acids: CASSLAGNSGNAIYF. Here the CDR3 DNA reads TGTGCCAGCAGCTTAGCCGGGAACTCTGGAAACGCCATATATTTT. The chain is built from TRBV7-2 and TRBJ1-3, with no clear D. This CDR3 is built from 15 residues. Per the germline V gene, CDR1 is SGHTA and CDR2 is FQGNSA.

Regarding this clonotype: A read error may explain this, as a much larger clone is one base away. The V call is TRBV7-9, the J call TRBJ2-2; TRBD1 is a possible D gene (6 bases). Trimming removed 7 bases from V and 4 bases from J, with 13 bases in between. Germline CDR1 is SEHNR and CDR2 is FQNEAQ (reference sequence). The CDR3 contains 14 residues. CDR3 bases: TGTGCCAGCACCGGACAGCTAAGCACCGGGGAGCTGTTTTTT. This codes for CASTGQLSTGELFF.

Only one count was recorded for this clonotype. This sequence may be a read error, since a much larger clone differs from it by one base. The rearrangement links TRBV24-1 to TRBJ2-5; D call uncertain. Germline loops: CDR1 KGHDR, CDR2 SFDVKD. V lost 7 bases and J lost 5, with 16 bases in between. The CDR3 is made up of 14 amino acids. The CDR3 nucleotides read TGTGCCACCAGCTTAGGGCAGGTTACGGAGACCCAGTACTTC. It is translated as CATSLGQVTETQYF.

The J gene is TRBJ1-1, the V gene TRBV4-1, with D uncertain. Trimming pared 6 bases from V and 7 bases from J, leaving 12 bases between. From germline, CDR1 is MGHRA and CDR2 YSYEKL. The CDR3 is made up of 12 amino acids. The CDR3 sequence: CASRAGFGEAFF. DNA for the CDR3: TGCGCCAGCAGGGCCGGGTTCGGTGAAGCTTTCTTT.

This sequence joins TRBV6-1 and TRBJ2-6, with 8 bases identical to TRBD2. This CDR3 is built from 16 residues. Germline loops: CDR1 MNHNS, CDR2 SASEGT. After removal of 9 bases from V and 4 bases from J, the junction contained 11 bases not matched to a gene. The CDR3 spells CASRSGEATGANVLTF. CDR3 nucleotide sequence: TGTGCCAGTCGTAGCGGGGAGGCAACCGGGGCCAACGTCCTGACTTTC.

DNA of the CDR3: TGTGCCAGCAGTTACTCCTGCGGGACTAGGTACGAGCAGTACTTC. This sequence encodes CASSYSCGTRYEQYF. The rearrangement joins TRBV6-6 to TRBJ2-7, with TRBD2 matching 8 bases. This CDR3 is built from 15 residues. The V gene end was trimmed by 0 bases and the J gene end by 4 bases; junction bases not matched to a gene: 5. CDR1 is MNHNY, CDR2 SVGAGI, per germline (reference sequence).

The CDR3 sequence: CSAWAWGIWGYGYTF. As DNA, the CDR3 is TGCAGTGCCTGGGCTTGGGGGATTTGGGGCTATGGCTACACCTTC. This rearrangement joins TRBV20-1 to TRBJ1-2, with D maybe TRBD1 (5 bases). Trimming removed 6 bases at V and 4 bases at J, with 21 bases between. Germline CDR1 is DFQATT and CDR2 is SNEGSKA (reference sequence). CDR3 length equals 15 residues.

The chain couples TRBV9 to TRBJ1-6; D gene ambiguous. Trimming took 4 bases from V and 8 from J, leaving 16 bases between them. The CDR3 contains 15 residues. Per the germline V gene, CDR1 is SGDLS and CDR2 is YYNGEE. The CDR3 nucleotides are TGTGCCAGCAGCACCTCAGGCTCTGCGGATTCACCCCTCCACTTT. This codes for CASSTSGSADSPLHF.

This clonotype was found a few times. This rearrangement joins TRBV20-1 to TRBJ2-7, with a tentative D call TRBD1 (5 bases). CDR1 and CDR2 (germline): DFQATT, SNEGSKA (reference sequence). Trimming removed 3 bases from V and 5 bases from J, with 17 bases in between. CDR3 length: 14 amino acids. DNA for the CDR3: TGCAGTGCTAGTTATGGGGCGTCGATCCACGAGCAGTACTTC. Its translation: CSASYGASIHEQYF.

A few counts support this clonotype. This chain joins TRBV6-6 and TRBJ1-1; D gene ambiguous. This CDR3 region has 14 residues. V was clipped by 2 bases and J by 5 bases, with 12 bases between them. The germline CDR1 and CDR2 sequences are MNHNY and SVGAGI (reference sequence). DNA of the CDR3: TGTGCCAGCAGTTACGATGGCGTGGGAACTGAAGCTTTCTTT. Translation gives CASSYDGVGTEAFF.

This clonotype was detected a few times. The rearrangement joins TRBV7-9 to TRBJ2-5, with 7 bases aligning to TRBD2. Trimming took 4 bases from V and 2 from J; bases not matched to a gene: 10. The CDR3 runs 16 residues. In germline, CDR1 is SEHNR, CDR2 FQNEAQ (reference sequence). This CDR3 reads CASSSSGARFQETQYF. The CDR3 DNA sequence: TGTGCCAGCAGCTCCAGCGGGGCCCGGTTTCAAGAGACCCAGTACTTC.

By sample fraction, this clonotype is medium-sized. The chain has TRBV2 and TRBJ1-2, with a possible D match to TRBD1 (5 bases). The V and J ends lost 6 bases and 6 bases respectively, with 17 bases between them. CDR1 and CDR2 from the germline V gene are SNHLY and FYNNEI. This CDR3 has 14 amino acids. The CDR3 nucleotides are TGTGCCAGCAGCTCGACCGGGACGAAGGATGGCTACACCTTC. Translation: CASSSTGTKDGYTF. The full variable domain, rest sourced from reference TRBV2 and TRBJ1-2, is EPEVTQTPSHQVTQMGQEVILRCVPISNHLYFYWYRQILGQKVEFLVSFYNNEISEKSEIFDDQFSVERPDGSNFTLKIRSTKLEDSAMYFCASSSTGTKDGYTFGSGTRLTVV.

At least ten counts were recorded for this clonotype. The rearrangement links TRBV10-1 to TRBJ1-1; 9 nucleotides match TRBD1. CDR3 length equals 13 residues. Germline CDR1 WNHNN, CDR2 SYGVQD (reference sequence). The ends lost 8 bases at V and 6 bases at J; junction bases unmatched: 7. CDR3 sequence: CASGTGTGSEAFF. The CDR3 nucleotides are TGCGCCAGCGGTACCGGGACAGGGTCTGAAGCTTTCTTT.

The genes are TRBV19 and TRBJ2-5, with TRBD2 identical over 15 bases. Germline CDR1 reads LNHDA; CDR2 reads SQIVND (reference sequence). The CDR3 has 15 residues. The J segment lost 4 bases and the V segment lost 6 bases, leaving 3 bases of the junction unmatched. As DNA, the CDR3 is TGTGCCAGTAGATTGGGACTAGCGGGGGGAGAGACCCAGTACTTC. Protein: CASRLGLAGGETQYF.